The T cell receptor (beta chain) described here comes from a study of T cells in tuberculosis. TCRdb keeps only in-frame clones here, not all; method: immunoSEQ multiplex PCR. The repertoire holds approximately 30,000 clones, with 70% to 90% as singletons. Described time point: new active TB diagnosis, blood taken before or within 7 days of starting treatment. The ends were cut back, 0 bases at V and 3 bases at J, with 12 bases in the middle. The germline gives CDR1 SGHAT, CDR2 FQDESV (reference sequence). This CDR3 contains 15 residues. This clonotype was obtained from an adult with tuberculosis. V and J are TRBV11-1 and TRBJ2-7, with a tentative D call TRBD2 (6 bases). Here the sequenced sample was PBMCs, taken at tuberculosis diagnosis. The CDR3 here is CASSLARDWFYEQYF. The CDR3 DNA reads TGTGCCAGCAGCTTAGCACGGGACTGGTTCTACGAGCAGTACTTC.